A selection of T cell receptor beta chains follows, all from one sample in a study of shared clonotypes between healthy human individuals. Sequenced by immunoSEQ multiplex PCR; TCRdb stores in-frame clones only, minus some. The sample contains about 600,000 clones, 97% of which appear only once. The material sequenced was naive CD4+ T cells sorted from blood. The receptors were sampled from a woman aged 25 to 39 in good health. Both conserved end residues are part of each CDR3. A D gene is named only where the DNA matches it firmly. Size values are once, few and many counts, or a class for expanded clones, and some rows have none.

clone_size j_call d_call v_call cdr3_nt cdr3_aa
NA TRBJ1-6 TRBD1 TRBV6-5 TGTGCCAGCAGTCCTGGACAGGGGGCGTATTCACCCCTCCACTTT CASSPGQGAYSPLHF
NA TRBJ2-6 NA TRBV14 TGTGCCAGCAGCCAACGGTCGGGGATCGGGGCCAACGTCCTGACTTTC CASSQRSGIGANVLTF
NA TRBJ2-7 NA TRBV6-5 TGTGCCAGCAGTTACTCCGTCTACGAGCAGTACTTC CASSYSVYEQYF
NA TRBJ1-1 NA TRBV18 TGTGCCAGCTCCTCGACAGTTCTGAACACTGAAGCTTTCTTT CASSSTVLNTEAFF
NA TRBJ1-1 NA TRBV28 TGTGCCAGCAGTGACAGGTGGGGTTTAATGAACACTGAAGCTTTCTTT CASSDRWGLMNTEAFF
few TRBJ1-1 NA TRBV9 TGTGCCAGCAGCGTTGGAGGGACTGTAGGCACTGAAGCTTTCTTT CASSVGGTVGTEAFF
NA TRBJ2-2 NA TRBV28 TGTGCCAGCAGTTCTTTGGCGGCGCCCGGGGAGCTGTTTTTT CASSSLAAPGELFF
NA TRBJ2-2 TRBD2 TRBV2 TGTGCCAGCAGTGAAACTAGCGGGAGAATCGCCGGGGAGCTGTTTTTT CASSETSGRIAGELFF
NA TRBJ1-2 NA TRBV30 TGTGCCTGGAGTGTACGCAGGTCGGGAGGCTACACCTTC CAWSVRRSGGYTF
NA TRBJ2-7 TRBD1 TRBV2 TGTGCCAGCAGTAGGACAGGGGGCAACGACGAGCAGTACTTC CASSRTGGNDEQYF
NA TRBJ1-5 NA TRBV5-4 TGTGCCAGCAGCTTATGGGGGAGCAATCAGCCCCAGCATTTT CASSLWGSNQPQHF
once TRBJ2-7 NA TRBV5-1 TGCGCCAGCAGCTTGGACCCAGCAGTGAGTTCCTACGAGCAGTACTTC CASSLDPAVSSYEQYF
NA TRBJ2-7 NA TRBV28 TGTGCCAGCAGTCAGCCGGACAGAGACTACGAGCAGTACTTC CASSQPDRDYEQYF
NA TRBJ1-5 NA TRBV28 TGTGCAGACTCTGGGAGCAATCAGCCCCAGCATTTT CADSGSNQPQHF
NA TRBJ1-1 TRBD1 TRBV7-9 TGTGCCAGCAGCACGCGACAGGGGGCATTAGGGAACACTGAAGCTTTCTTT CASSTRQGALGNTEAFF
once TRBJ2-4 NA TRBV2 TGTGCCAGCAGTGAAGCGCGCACAAGCCGAGCCAAAAACATTCAGTACTTC CASSEARTSRAKNIQYF
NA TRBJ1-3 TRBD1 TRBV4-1 TGCGCCAGCAGCCTAGAGGACAGGGGCTACGGAAACACCATATATTTT CASSLEDRGYGNTIYF
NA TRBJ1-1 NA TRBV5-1 TGCGCCAGCAGCTTGGGGGCGAACACTGAAGCTTTCTTT CASSLGANTEAFF
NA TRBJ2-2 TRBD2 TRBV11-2 TGTGCCAGCGCCGGGGGACTAGCGGGAGGTACCGGGGAGCTGTTTTTT CASAGGLAGGTGELFF
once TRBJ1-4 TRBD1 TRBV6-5 TGTGCCAGCCGGACAGGGGGAGGTGAAAAACTGTTTTTT CASRTGGGEKLFF
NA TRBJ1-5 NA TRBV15 TGTGCCACCAGCAGAGCCCATCAGCCCCAGCATTTT CATSRAHQPQHF
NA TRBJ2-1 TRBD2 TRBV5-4 TGTGCCAGCAGCTTCCGACTAGCGGTATACAATGAGCAGTTCTTC CASSFRLAVYNEQFF
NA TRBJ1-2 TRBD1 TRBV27 TGTGCCAGCGGGTCGGGGACAGTTTATGGCTACACCTTC CASGSGTVYGYTF
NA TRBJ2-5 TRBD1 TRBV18 TGTGCCAGCTCACTAGCCGGGACAGGGCAAGAGACCCAGTACTTC CASSLAGTGQETQYF
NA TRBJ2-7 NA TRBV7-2 TGTGCCAGCAGCTTAGGTACGATCTACGAGCAGTACTTC CASSLGTIYEQYF
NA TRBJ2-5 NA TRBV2 TGTGCCAGCAGTGAGCTCAGGGCCGAGACCCAGTACTTC CASSELRAETQYF
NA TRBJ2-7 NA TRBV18 TGTGCCAGCTCACCACTGGGCCTAACAGGGATGAGGTACGAGCAGTACTTC CASSPLGLTGMRYEQYF
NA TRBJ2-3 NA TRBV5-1 TGCGCCAGCAGCTTGGTTGTGATTGATACGCAGTATTTT CASSLVVIDTQYF
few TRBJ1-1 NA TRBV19 TGTGCCAGTAGTAGTGGCAGGGGTGGGACTGAAGCTTTCTTT CASSSGRGGTEAFF
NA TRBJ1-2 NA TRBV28 TGTGCCAGCAGTTCACAGGGTCTTGCTAACTATGGCTACACCTTC CASSSQGLANYGYTF
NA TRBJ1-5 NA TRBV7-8 TGTGCCAGCAGCAAACTCAGCCGAACCCAGCGCAATCAGCCCCAGCATTTT CASSKLSRTQRNQPQHF
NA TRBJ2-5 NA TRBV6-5 TGTGCCAGCAGAACGAGAGGGCAGTGGGAGACCCAGTACTTC CASRTRGQWETQYF
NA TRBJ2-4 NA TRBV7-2 TGTGCCAGCAGCCAATCAGCTGCGTCAGGGAGCATTCAGTACTTC CASSQSAASGSIQYF